What follows are 25 T cell receptor beta chains derived from one specimen sequenced in a study of regulatory T cells in long-lasting Graves disease. CDR3 regions were amplified by Arm-PCR using iRepertoire HTBI primers to build TCR beta libraries. TCRdb re-derived calls from the multiplex PCR reads in MiXCR, one entry per CDR3 protein. This table has about 220,000 distinct CDR3 sequences, roughly 20% appearing once. Noted time point: newly diagnosed GD, antithyroid drugs for less than 3 months. The TCR library was made from RNA that had been extracted from PBMCs in TRIzol. These data also featured in a second study, about T cells in Graves' hyperthyroidism and ophthalmopathy.

Sequenced here: peripheral blood mononuclear cells (PBMCs), sampled at new diagnosis, from a patient treated with antithyroid drugs. The receptor set was obtained from a woman between 25 and 40 years old with Graves disease.

The sample holds many counts of this clonotype. J is TRBJ1-3 and V is TRBV28, with a possible D match to TRBD1 (5 bases). The CDR3 runs 18 residues. Trimming removed 5 bases from V and 2 bases from J, with 22 bases in between. Germline V gives CDR1 MDHEN, CDR2 SYDVKM. The DNA for the CDR3 is TGTGCCAGCAGTCCTTTAATTCAGGGAGAGAGGCCTGGAAACACCATATATTTT. Its protein is CASSPLIQGERPGNTIYF.

This clonotype was picked up many times. The CDR3 protein is CAWEQGASSGANVLTF. The CDR3 DNA reads as TGTGCCTGGGAACAGGGGGCTAGCTCTGGGGCCAACGTCCTGACTTTC. The chain has TRBV30 and TRBJ2-6; TRBD1 matches at 9 bases. The trim removed 5 bases at V and 0 bases at J, leaving 5 bases unmatched. This CDR3 is built from 16 residues. The germline gives CDR1 GTSNPN, CDR2 SVGIG (reference sequence).

The sample holds a few counts of this clonotype. The V and J genes are TRBV7-2 and TRBJ1-2; 11 bases match TRBD1. The J segment lost 7 bases and the V segment lost 4 bases, leaving 8 bases of the junction unmatched. CDR3 size: 15 residues. Germline V gives CDR1 SGHTA, CDR2 FQGNSA. This chain's CDR3 is CASSSRTGGAGGYTF. In nucleotides, the CDR3 is TGTGCCAGCAGCTCACGGACAGGGGGCGCCGGTGGCTACACCTTC.

A note on this clonotype: A read error may be the cause here, since a much bigger clone is one base away. V and J are TRBV5-5 and TRBJ2-2; 7 bases are a match to TRBD1. With 1 base clipped from V and 6 bases from J, the junction kept 9 bases outside the gene matches. This CDR3 spans 16 amino acids. In germline, CDR1 is SGHKS, CDR2 YYEKEE (reference sequence). The CDR3 loop reads CASSLMTGTTAGELFF. CDR3 sequence (DNA): TGTGCCAGCAGCTTGATGACAGGGACGACGGCCGGGGAGCTGTTTTTT.

The chain carries TRBV2 and TRBJ1-6, with 8 bases identical to TRBD1. Germline trimming cut 5 bases from V and 9 bases from J; bases unmatched to any gene: 12. The germline gives CDR1 SNHLY, CDR2 FYNNEI. CDR3 length: 16 amino acids. CDR3 coding DNA: TGTGCCAGCAGTACACAGGGGGGACTAAACCTTTCACCCCTCCACTTT. Translated, it gives CASSTQGGLNLSPLHF.

This clonotype was detected ten times or more. This sequence joins TRBV12-3 or TRBV12-4 and TRBJ1-1; possibly TRBD1 for D (5 bases). V lost 7 bases and J 3 bases, leaving 18 bases between the germline ends. The CDR3 totals 15 residues. CDR3 region: CASKLPGLTDTEAFF. CDR3 coding DNA: TGTGCCAGCAAACTTCCGGGCCTGACAGACACTGAAGCTTTCTTT.

This clonotype came up many times. V usage is TRBV9 and J usage is TRBJ2-3, with TRBD2 matching 7 bases. V was clipped by 2 bases and J by 0 bases; unmatched bases: 6. Germline V gene sequence: CDR1 SGDLS, CDR2 YYNGEE. The CDR3 consists of 16 residues. The CDR3, as DNA: TGTGCCAGCAGCGTCGCGGGAGCCACTAGCACAGATACGCAGTATTTT. As protein: CASSVAGATSTDTQYF.

This clonotype was counted at least ten times. The genes are TRBV7-3 and TRBJ2-1; a possible D gene is TRBD1 (5 bases). This CDR3 is 16 amino acids long. Trimming took 1 base from V and 8 from J, leaving 18 bases between them. Per the germline V gene, CDR1 is SGHTA and CDR2 is FQGTGA. In DNA, the CDR3 is TGTGCCAGCAGCTTAAGCCCCTCCCCAGGGATCGATGAGCAGTTCTTC. Its protein is CASSLSPSPGIDEQFF.

This clonotype appeared many times. This chain joins TRBV9 and TRBJ2-7; D is ambiguous. Trimming took off 0 bases at V and 6 bases at J, with 10 bases between the two ends. CDR3 length: 13 residues. CDR1 and CDR2 from the germline V gene are SGDLS and YYNGEE. The CDR3 DNA follows: TGTGCCAGCAGCGTAGCTCCATCCGGCGAGCAGTACTTC. Translation gives CASSVAPSGEQYF.

About this clonotype itself: This may be a read error: a much more frequent sequence differs by one nucleotide. The gene calls are TRBV7-2 and TRBJ1-2; TRBD1 aligns across 9 bases. The V gene's germline CDR1 is SGHTA and CDR2 FQGNSA. This CDR3 comprises 14 residues. CDR3 in DNA: TGTGCCAGCAGAAAAACAGGGGGCGCGACCGGCTGCACCTTC. This sequence encodes CASRKTGGATGCTF. The full variable domain, rest sourced from reference TRBV7-2 and TRBJ1-2, is GAGVSQSPSNKVTEKGKDVELRCDPISGHTALYWYRQSLGQGLEFLIYFQGNSAPDKSGLPSDRFSAERTGGSVSTLTIQRTQQEDSAVYLCASRKTGGATGCTFGSGTRLTVV.

This clonotype was seen ten or more times. The V gene is TRBV20-1, the J gene TRBJ2-7; weak D call: TRBD2 (6 bases). Trimming shortened V by 1 base and J by 5 bases, and 12 bases separated the two germline ends. Germline V gene lookup returns CDR1 DFQATT and CDR2 SNEGSKA (reference sequence). This CDR3 is built from 13 residues. The CDR3 loop is CSARGQGGDEQYF. CDR3 bases: TGCAGTGCTAGAGGGCAGGGAGGCGACGAGCAGTACTTC.

In this sample, this clonotype turned up a few times. This chain uses TRBV2 with TRBJ2-1, with 10 bases identical to TRBD2. This CDR3 spans 13 amino acids. Unmatched junction bases numbered 5, after V lost 9 bases and J lost 6 bases. From germline, CDR1 is SNHLY and CDR2 FYNNEI. CDR3 nucleotide sequence: TGTGCCAGTAGCGGGAGGCTCTTCAATGAGCAGTTCTTC. Encoded protein: CASSGRLFNEQFF.

This clonotype was found many times. The V gene is TRBV9, the J gene TRBJ2-5; no clear D gene. The DNA end favors TRBJ2-1, so the J call may be wrong. The germline V gene has CDR1 SGDLS and CDR2 YYNGEE. This CDR3 has 15 residues. CDR3 in amino acids: CASSVEEGRLNEQFF. DNA of the CDR3: TGTGCCAGCAGCGTAGAAGAAGGCAGGCTAAATGAGCAGTTCTTC.

This rearrangement joins TRBV7-3 to TRBJ2-1; tentative D call: TRBD1 (5 bases). The closer fit of TRBJ2-5 to the DNA end suggests the J call may be wrong. The CDR3 is 15 amino acids. CDR1 and CDR2 from the germline V gene are SGHTA and FQGTGA. The CDR3 nucleotides read TGTGCCAGCAGCTTAGGGCAGGGTCTCGCCGAGACCCAGTACTTC. Translating gives CASSLGQGLAETQYF.

CDR3: CASSSTSQGLGNEQFF. The CDR3, as DNA: TGTGCCAGCAGTTCCACCTCACAGGGGTTGGGCAATGAGCAGTTCTTC. The chain is built from TRBV28 and TRBJ2-1, with TRBD1 matching 7 bases. Trimming at V came to 4 bases and at J to 6 bases, leaving 12 bases not matched to a gene. Germline V gene lookup returns CDR1 MDHEN and CDR2 SYDVKM. The CDR3 runs to 16 residues.

This rearrangement joins TRBV20-1 to TRBJ1-6, with 10 bases that match TRBD1. CDR1 DFQATT and CDR2 SNEGSKA come from the germline V gene (reference sequence). This CDR3 region has 13 residues. V dropped 6 bases and J dropped 8; count of bases not matched to a gene: 4. The CDR3 loop reads CSASGTGDSPLHF. As DNA, the CDR3 is TGCAGTGCCAGCGGGACAGGGGATTCACCCCTCCACTTT.

This clonotype has only a few counts. One base away lies a much larger clone, so this may be a sequencing read error. This sequence joins TRBV28 and TRBJ1-2; D may be TRBD1 (5 bases). Germline loops: CDR1 MDHEN, CDR2 SYDVKM. This CDR3 contains 13 residues. This chain's CDR3 is CASRGTGNCGYTF. In nucleotides, the CDR3 is TGTGCCAGCAGAGGGACGGGAAACTGTGGCTACACCTTC.

This clonotype was observed many times. This chain uses TRBV6-2 or TRBV6-3 with TRBJ1-1; 8 positions agree with TRBD1. This CDR3 is 14 amino acids long. V trimming: 11 bases; J trimming: 1 base; junction bases outside the gene matches: 9. Looked up from germline, CDR1 is MNHEY and CDR2 is SVGEGT. The CDR3 DNA sequence: TGTGCCGCAGGGGGCAAGGGGGCGAACACTGAAGCTTTCTTT. This codes for CAAGGKGANTEAFF.

This clonotype has at least ten counts. The chain couples TRBV6-1 to TRBJ1-5; D call uncertain. This CDR3 comprises 13 residues. Germline V gene data show CDR1 as MNHNS and CDR2 as SASEGT. Between the trimmed V and J ends, which lost 8 bases and 0 bases, there was a span of 8 bases. The CDR3 region is CASRQYSNQPQHF. The CDR3 nucleotides read TGTGCCAGCCGGCAGTATAGCAATCAGCCCCAGCATTTT.

Many counts were recorded for this clonotype. V usage is TRBV20-1 and J usage is TRBJ2-1; D not certain. CDR3 size: 13 residues. Germline CDR1 DFQATT, CDR2 SNEGSKA (reference sequence). The V and J ends lost 3 bases and 2 bases respectively, with 8 bases between them. The CDR3 reads CSASYRAYNEQFF. The CDR3 DNA reads TGCAGTGCTAGTTACCGAGCCTACAATGAGCAGTTCTTC.

This clonotype was observed many times. This rearrangement joins TRBV2 to TRBJ1-3; D possibly corresponds to TRBD1 (6 bases). The CDR3 contains 16 residues. Trimming removed 6 bases at V and 0 bases at J, with 15 bases between. The germline gives CDR1 SNHLY, CDR2 FYNNEI. CDR3: CASRDSVGYSGNTIYF. CDR3 nucleotide sequence: TGTGCCAGCAGGGACAGTGTCGGTTACTCTGGAAACACCATATATTTT. The variable domain in full, completed from reference TRBV2 and TRBJ1-3, reads EPEVTQTPSHQVTQMGQEVILRCVPISNHLYFYWYRQILGQKVEFLVSFYNNEISEKSEIFDDQFSVERPDGSNFTLKIRSTKLEDSAMYFCASRDSVGYSGNTIYFGEGSWLTVV.

The table lists this clonotype with many counts. The CDR3 sequence is CSAPAGEKLFF. For the CDR3, the DNA is TGCAGTGCACCTGCTGGAGAAAAACTGTTTTTT. The V and J genes are TRBV20-1 and TRBJ1-4; no firm D call. Per germline, CDR1 DFQATT and CDR2 SNEGSKA (reference sequence). This CDR3 comprises 11 residues. Trimming removed 6 bases at V and 8 bases at J, with 10 bases between.

There are many counts of this clonotype. This rearrangement joins TRBV29-1 to TRBJ2-7; TRBD2 is a possible D gene (5 bases). Deletions cut 7 bases from V and 2 bases from J, with 15 bases between. The CDR3 is 13 amino acids. Germline-derived CDR1 and CDR2 are SQVTM and ANQGSEA. CDR3 sequence: CSALGIPAYEQYF. The CDR3 DNA is TGCAGCGCCCTCGGGATCCCGGCCTACGAGCAGTACTTC.

This clonotype came up many times. This chain links TRBV30 with TRBJ1-5, with D perhaps matching TRBD1 (6 bases). Germline lookup yields CDR1 GTSNPN and CDR2 SVGIG (reference sequence). The germline V and J ends were trimmed by 1 base and 3 bases, with 10 bases remaining between them. There are 14 residues in the CDR3. The CDR3 reads CAWSGGQPNQPQHF. The CDR3 nucleotides are TGTGCCTGGAGTGGAGGACAGCCCAATCAGCCCCAGCATTTT. Using reference TRBV30 and TRBJ1-5 for the parts outside the CDR3, the full variable domain is SQTIHQWPATLVQPVGSPLSLECTVEGTSNPNLYWYRQAAGRGLQLLFYSVGIGQISSEVPQNLSASRPQDRQFILSSKKLLLSDSGFYLCAWSGGQPNQPQHFGDGTRLSIL.

This clonotype was detected ten times or more. The V and J genes are TRBV6-1 and TRBJ2-2; TRBD2 matches 13 bases. Germline CDR1 and CDR2: MNHNS and SASEGT. Unmatched junction bases numbered 2, after V lost 2 bases and J lost 5 bases. This CDR3 has 16 residues. CDR3 sequence: CASSERGLAGTGELFF. Written as DNA, the CDR3 is TGTGCCAGCAGTGAAAGGGGACTAGCGGGAACCGGGGAGCTGTTTTTT.